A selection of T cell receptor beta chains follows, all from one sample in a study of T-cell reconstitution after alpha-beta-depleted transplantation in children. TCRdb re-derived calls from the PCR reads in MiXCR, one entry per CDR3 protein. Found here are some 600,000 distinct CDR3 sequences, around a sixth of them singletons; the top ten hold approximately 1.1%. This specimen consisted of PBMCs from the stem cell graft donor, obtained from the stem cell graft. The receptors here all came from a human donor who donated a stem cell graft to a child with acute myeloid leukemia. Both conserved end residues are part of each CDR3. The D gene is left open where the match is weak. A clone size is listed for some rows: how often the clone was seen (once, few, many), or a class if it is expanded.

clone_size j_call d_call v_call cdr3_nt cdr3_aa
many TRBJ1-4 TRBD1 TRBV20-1 TGCAGTGCTAGAGATGCCGGGACAGGGGGTTACAGAACTAATGAAAAACTGTTTTTT CSARDAGTGGYRTNEKLFF
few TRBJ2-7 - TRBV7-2 TGTGCCAGCAGCACCCAGGGGGGTCCCTACGAGCAGTACTTC CASSTQGGPYEQYF
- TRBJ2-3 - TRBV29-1 TGCAGCGTTCCAGGGGGCACAGATACGCAGTATTTT CSVPGGTDTQYF
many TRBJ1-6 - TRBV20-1 TGCAGTGCCCCAAGGGAACAGGGCGCTTCACCCCTCCACTTT CSAPREQGASPLHF
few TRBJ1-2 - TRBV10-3 TGTGCCATCAGTCAGGGGTCGGGCTACACCTTC CAISQGSGYTF
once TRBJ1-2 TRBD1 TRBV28 TGTGCCAGCAGTTTATCCAGACCACAGGGGGCTTTGTATGGCTACACCTTC CASSLSRPQGALYGYTF
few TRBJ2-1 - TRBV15 TGTGCCACCAGCCCACGATCGGCGGGCAATGAGCAGTTCTTC CATSPRSAGNEQFF
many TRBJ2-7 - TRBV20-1 TGCAGTGCTAGATCGCTGAGAAGCTCCTACGAGCAGTACTTC CSARSLRSSYEQYF
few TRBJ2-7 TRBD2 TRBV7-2 TGTGCCAGCAGCTTAGGGCTAGCGGGGGTTCTCTCCTACGAGCAGTACTTC CASSLGLAGVLSYEQYF
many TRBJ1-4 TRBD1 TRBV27 TGTGCCAGCGCGAAGGACAGGGGCAAACTGTTTTTT CASAKDRGKLFF
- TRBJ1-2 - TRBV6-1 TGTGCCAGCACCCTAACCGGGGGGGGAGAAGGCTATGGCTACACCTTC CASTLTGGGEGYGYTF
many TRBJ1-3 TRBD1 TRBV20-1 TGCAGTGCCCTACCGGGACAGGGACCTGGAAACACCATATATTTT CSALPGQGPGNTIYF
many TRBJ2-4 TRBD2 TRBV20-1 TGCAGTGCGATTGTAGCGGGGGGATCCAACATTCAGTACTTC CSAIVAGGSNIQYF
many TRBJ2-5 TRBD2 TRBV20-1 TGCAGTGCCCTTATGCGGGGGGTGAGAGAGACCCAGTACTTC CSALMRGVRETQYF
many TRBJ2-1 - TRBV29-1 TGCAGCGTTTCCGACAGTACCAAAATAGAGCAGTTCTTC CSVSDSTKIEQFF
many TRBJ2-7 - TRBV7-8 TGTGCCAGCAGCTTAGGCGAGTACGAGCAGTACTTC CASSLGEYEQYF
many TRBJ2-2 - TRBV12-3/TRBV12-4 TGTGCCAGCAGCCCCCACCAGGGACGGAACACCGGGGAGCTGTTTTTT CASSPHQGRNTGELFF
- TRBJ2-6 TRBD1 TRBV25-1 TGTGCCAGCAGTGGGGGACAGGGAGGCTCTGCGGCCAACGTCCTGACTTTC CASSGGQGGSAANVLTF
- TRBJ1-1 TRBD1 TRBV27 TGTGCCAGCAGTTTCAGGGGGCCTAACGCTGAAGCTTTCTTT CASSFRGPNAEAFF
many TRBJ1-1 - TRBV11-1 TGTGCCAGCAGCTTAGGGGCGGACCAAGGGAACTTGAACACTGAAGCTTTCTTT CASSLGADQGNLNTEAFF
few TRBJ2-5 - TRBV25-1 TGTGCCAGCAAAGGGGGTGAGACCCAGTACTTC CASKGGETQYF
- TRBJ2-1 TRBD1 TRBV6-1 TGTGCCAGCAGTGCGGGGACAGGGATTAGCAATGAGCAGTTCTTC CASSAGTGISNEQFF
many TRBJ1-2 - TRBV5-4 TGTGCCAGCAGCTCCGGAATCTATGGCTACACCTTC CASSSGIYGYTF
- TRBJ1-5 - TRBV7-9 TGTGCCAGCAGCTTAGGGGAGCATCAGCCCCAGCATTTT CASSLGEHQPQHF
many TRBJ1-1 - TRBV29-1 TGCAGCGTGGGACGGTTACCGAACACTGAAGCTTTCTTT CSVGRLPNTEAFF
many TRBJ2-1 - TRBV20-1 TGCAGTGCTAGTTTGCCACACCAGTTAATATACAATGAGCAGTTCTTC CSASLPHQLIYNEQFF
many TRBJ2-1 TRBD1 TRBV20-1 TGCAGTGCTAGGGGACAGGCGTTTTACAATGAGCAGTTCTTC CSARGQAFYNEQFF
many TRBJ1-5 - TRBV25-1 TGTGCCAGCAGTGAGGGGGGCAATCAGCCCCAGCATTTT CASSEGGNQPQHF
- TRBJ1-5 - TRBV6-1 TGTGCCAGCAGACCTGACCGGGGCAATCAGCCCCAGCATTTT CASRPDRGNQPQHF
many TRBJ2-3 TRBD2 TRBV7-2 TGTGCCAGCAGCCCCCTGGGACTACGTGGAACAGATACGCAGTATTTT CASSPLGLRGTDTQYF
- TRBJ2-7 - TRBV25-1 TGTGCCAGCGCCCGCCACGAGCAGTACTTC CASARHEQYF
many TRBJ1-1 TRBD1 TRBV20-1 TGCAGTGCTAGAGATCTCGGACAGGGGGCAAACACTGAAGCTTTCTTT CSARDLGQGANTEAFF
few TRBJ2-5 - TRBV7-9 TGTGCCAGCAGCTTGTACAGGGGCGGGATGGAGACCCAGTACTTC CASSLYRGGMETQYF
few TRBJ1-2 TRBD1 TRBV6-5 TGTGCCAGCAGTTACCGGGACAGGCCCTATGGCTACACCTTC CASSYRDRPYGYTF
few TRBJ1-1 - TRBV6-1 TGTGCCAGCAGCCCCACTCGGACGAACACTGAAGCTTTCTTT CASSPTRTNTEAFF
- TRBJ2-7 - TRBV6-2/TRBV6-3 TGTGCCAGCACCGTACAGGAGACCTACGAGCAGTACTTC CASTVQETYEQYF
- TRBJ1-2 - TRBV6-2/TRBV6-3 TGTGCCAGCACTGATAACTATGGCTACACCTTC CASTDNYGYTF
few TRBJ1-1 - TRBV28 TGTGCCAGCGGAGAACCAGTTTCTCGGGGGGACACTGAAGCTTTCTTT CASGEPVSRGDTEAFF
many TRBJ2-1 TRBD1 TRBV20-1 TGCAGTGCTAGAGTCCCGGGACAGGGTAATGAGCAGTTCTTC CSARVPGQGNEQFF
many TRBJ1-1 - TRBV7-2 TGTGCCAGCAGCTTTACAAAGGGGTCACTGAACACTGAAGCTTTCTTT CASSFTKGSLNTEAFF
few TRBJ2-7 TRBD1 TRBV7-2 TGTGCCAGCAGCCCCCAAAGGGGGCCTTCCTACGAGCAGTACTTC CASSPQRGPSYEQYF
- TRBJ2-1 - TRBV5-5 TGTGCCAGCAGCTGGGACACTGTTAGGGAGCAGTTCTTC CASSWDTVREQFF
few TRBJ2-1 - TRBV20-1 TGCAGTGCTAGAAGGCAGGGGAATATCAATGAGCAGTTCTTC CSARRQGNINEQFF
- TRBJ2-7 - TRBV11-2 TGTGCCAGCAGCTTAGCTCCCTCGGCGGCTCGGTGGCAGTACTTC CASSLAPSAARWQYF
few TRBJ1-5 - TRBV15 TGTGCCACCAGCAGAGAGCCCCAGTCCGTCCAGCCCCAGCATTTT CATSREPQSVQPQHF
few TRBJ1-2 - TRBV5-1 TGCGCCAGCAGCATCGAACTGTATGGCTACACCTTC CASSIELYGYTF
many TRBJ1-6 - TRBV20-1 TGCAGTGCTAGTCGGGCAGGCTATTCACCCCTCCACTTT CSASRAGYSPLHF
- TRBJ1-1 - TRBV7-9 TGTGCCAGCATGGCGAGGGAAAACACTGAAGCTTTCTTT CASMARENTEAFF
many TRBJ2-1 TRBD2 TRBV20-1 TGCAGTGCTATGGGACTAGCGGGGGTTCAAAGCTCCTACAATGAGCAGTTCTTC CSAMGLAGVQSSYNEQFF
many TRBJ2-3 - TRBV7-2 TGTGCCAGCAGCTCGGACAGTCATACGCAGTATTTT CASSSDSHTQYF